The clone carrying this T cell receptor beta chain was counted between two and nine times. This record belongs to a study of early T cells in non-severe SARS-CoV-2 infection. Across the study: It was bulk RNA from unsorted whole blood that was sequenced, and the chains were unpaired.

J was trimmed by 8 bases and V by 0 bases; bases with no gene match: 10. The CDR3 spans 15 residues. Germline-derived CDR1 and CDR2 are GTSNPN and SVGIG (reference sequence). Individual cDNA molecules carried attached unique molecular identifiers. TCRdb independently ran MiXCR on the 5' RACE reads; one entry per CDR3 protein. Here the sample spans about 20,000 distinct CDR3 sequences, less than 5% being singletons. This clonotype was obtained from an adult who was a healthcare worker with PCR-confirmed SARS-CoV-2 infection or an uninfected control (not recorded which). Sequenced input: whole blood. This chain uses TRBV30 with TRBJ2-1; 7 positions agree with TRBD1. In DNA, the CDR3 is TGTGCCTGGAGTGTCCAGGGGGTGGATTACTATGAGCAGTTCTTC. Encoded protein: CAWSVQGVDYYEQFF.